The 23 T cell receptor beta chains below all came from one sample that was sequenced in a study of cytomegalovirus exposure and HLA in healthy donors. This PCR relied on a set of 60 Vbeta primers and 13 Jbeta primers. Sequenced by immunoSEQ multiplex PCR; TCRdb stores in-frame clones only, minus some. Found here are about 110,000 clones, roughly 70% of them singletons; the top ten hold around 2.8%. Sequenced input: PBMCs. These receptors all come from a male donor in good health and CMV-seropositive.

The V call is TRBV4-1, the J call TRBJ1-2; D call uncertain. The CDR3 covers 15 residues. The germline CDR1 and CDR2 sequences are MGHRA and YSYEKL. The ends were cut back, 0 bases at V and 5 bases at J, with 13 bases in the middle. The CDR3 sequence: CASSQDRGLGYGYTF. The CDR3 nucleotides are TGCGCCAGCAGCCAAGATCGCGGACTCGGGTATGGCTACACCTTC.

The V and J genes are TRBV5-4 and TRBJ2-1; D may be TRBD1 (6 bases). CDR1 and CDR2 (germline): SGHNT, YYREEE (reference sequence). The V gene lost 4 bases and the J gene lost 9 bases, with 17 bases spanning the gap. The CDR3 has 14 amino acids. The chain's CDR3 is CASSQSSDSTEQFF. CDR3 DNA sequence: TGTGCCAGCAGCCAATCTTCGGACAGCACTGAGCAGTTCTTC. Looking up the rest from reference TRBV5-4 and TRBJ2-1 gives the full variable domain: ETGVTQSPTHLIKTRGQQVTLRCSSQSGHNTVSWYQQALGQGPQFIFQYYREEENGRGNFPPRFSGLQFPNYSSELNVNALELDDSALYLCASSQSSDSTEQFFGPGTRLTVL.

The chain links TRBV6-5 to TRBJ2-1, with TRBD2 as a possible D gene (6 bases). CDR3 length: 14 residues. The V end lost 3 bases, the J end lost 6 bases, and 12 bases lay between the germline ends. The V gene's germline CDR1 is MNHEY and CDR2 SVGAGI. The CDR3 DNA follows: TGTGCCAGCAGTTATATGAGGGGAGGCAATGAGCAGTTCTTC. This translates into CASSYMRGGNEQFF.

V is TRBV10-3 and J is TRBJ2-4; a possible D gene is TRBD1 (6 bases). From germline, CDR1 is ENHRY and CDR2 SYGVKD. V was cut by 4 bases and J by 5 bases, with 15 bases left in between. The CDR3 runs to 15 residues. The CDR3 DNA reads TGTGCCATCAGTGGGGGAAACAGGGCTCAAAACATTCAGTACTTC. Translated, it gives CAISGGNRAQNIQYF.

The V call is TRBV5-1, the J call TRBJ2-7; TRBD1 aligns across 10 bases. The germline gives CDR1 SGHRS, CDR2 YFSETQ. Trimming took 3 bases from V and 6 from J; bases not matched to a gene: 6. CDR3 size: 14 residues. CDR3 loop: CASSCGQGVCEQYF. CDR3 DNA sequence: TGCGCCAGCAGCTGCGGACAGGGGGTATGCGAGCAGTACTTC.

This chain connects TRBV9 to TRBJ2-3; D is perhaps TRBD2 (5 bases). The length of the CDR3 is 16 residues. V was pared by 0 bases and J by 4 bases, with 15 bases between. The germline V gene encodes CDR1 SGDLS and CDR2 YYNGEE. The CDR3 nucleotides are TGTGCCAGCAGCGTAGCACGCGGAGAGGGCCCAGATACGCAGTATTTT. Its translation: CASSVARGEGPDTQYF.

The J gene is TRBJ1-3, the V gene TRBV28; D not certain. CDR1 and CDR2 (germline): MDHEN, SYDVKM. The CDR3 runs 14 residues. V lost 6 bases to trimming and J lost 0 bases, with 9 bases between them. The CDR3 bases are TGTGCCAGCAGCCCATCGAGCTCTGGAAACACCATATATTTT. Protein product: CASSPSSSGNTIYF.

The genes are TRBV7-9 and TRBJ2-1; D ambiguous. The CDR3 totals 13 residues. Germline V lookup: CDR1 SEHNR, CDR2 FQNEAQ (reference sequence). Trimming cost V 1 base and J 5 bases, with 6 bases left between them. This CDR3 is CASSLGANNEQFF. CDR3 nucleotides: TGTGCCAGCAGCTTAGGGGCCAACAATGAGCAGTTCTTC.

The chain employs TRBV6-1 and TRBJ1-2; 9 nucleotides line up with TRBD1. J gave up 7 bases and V 2 bases, and 8 bases lay outside the gene matches. CDR3 length equals 15 residues. From germline, CDR1 is MNHNS and CDR2 SASEGT. The CDR3 loop reads CASSEQDRGGSGYTF. The DNA of the CDR3 is TGTGCCAGCAGTGAACAGGACAGGGGCGGGAGTGGCTACACCTTC.

The chain has TRBV7-2 and TRBJ2-1; no firm D call. Germline assignment: CDR1 SGHTA and CDR2 FQGNSA. The V gene lost 4 bases and the J gene lost 12 bases, with 13 bases spanning the gap. The CDR3 covers 12 residues. The CDR3 reads CASSSPPGRQFF. Here the CDR3 DNA reads TGTGCCAGCAGCTCCCCCCCGGGTCGGCAGTTCTTC.

This clone was observed once. CDR3 region: CASRVRGRGTEAFF. CDR3 coding DNA: TGTGCCAGTAGGGTCAGGGGGCGTGGCACTGAAGCTTTCTTT. The rearrangement uses TRBV19 and TRBJ1-1; 8 bases match TRBD1. J was trimmed by 4 bases and V by 6 bases; bases with no gene match: 7. The CDR3 sequence is 14 residues long. Germline CDR1 reads LNHDA; CDR2 reads SQIVND (reference sequence).

The chain recombines TRBV7-2 with TRBJ2-7, with unresolved D. This CDR3 region has 15 residues. Trimming took off 2 bases at V and 2 bases at J, with 13 bases between the two ends. Germline V gives CDR1 SGHTA, CDR2 FQGNSA. The CDR3 nucleotides are TGTGCCAGCAGCTTACGGATTAGCCATACCTACGAGCAGTACTTC. This encodes CASSLRISHTYEQYF.

V usage is TRBV2 and J usage is TRBJ1-2; perhaps TRBD1 as D (5 bases). This CDR3 contains 15 residues. Trimming shortened V by 5 bases and J by 7 bases, and 20 bases separated the two germline ends. Germline V lookup: CDR1 SNHLY, CDR2 FYNNEI. The CDR3 DNA reads as TGTGCCAGCAGTCTGACAGACAATGGCTTAGGTGGCTACACCTTC. As protein: CASSLTDNGLGGYTF.

The rearrangement links TRBV7-2 to TRBJ2-2; 8 bases fit TRBD2. The V and J ends lost 5 bases and 11 bases, in that order; junction bases with no gene match: 13. Germline CDR1 reads SGHTA; CDR2 reads FQGNSA. The CDR3 consists of 15 residues. The CDR3: CASSLTIGLAGELFF. CDR3 DNA: TGTGCCAGCAGCCTGACGATAGGACTAGCTGGTGAGCTGTTTTTT.

This clone came up a few times. The chain employs TRBV7-9 and TRBJ1-1; no clear D. CDR1 and CDR2 from the germline V gene are SEHNR and FQNEAQ (reference sequence). V lost 5 bases and J 1 base, leaving 14 bases between the germline ends. This CDR3 has 15 residues. This chain's CDR3 is CASSPRGVGNTEAFF. In DNA, the CDR3 is TGTGCCAGCAGCCCGCGGGGTGTCGGGAACACTGAAGCTTTCTTT.

The chain has TRBV5-4 and TRBJ2-7; 7 nucleotides align to TRBD1. The junction had 15 bases not matched to a gene; V was cut back by 5 bases and J by 7 bases. There are 15 residues in the CDR3. Germline loops: CDR1 SGHNT, CDR2 YYREEE (reference sequence). The CDR3 spells CASREDRTNSLEQYF. In DNA form, the CDR3 reads TGTGCCAGCAGAGAGGACAGGACGAATTCCCTAGAGCAGTACTTC.

This sequence joins TRBV9 and TRBJ2-3; 10 bases map to TRBD1. The CDR3 is 16 residues long. Germline CDR1 SGDLS, CDR2 YYNGEE. The junction had 5 bases not matched to a gene; V was cut back by 3 bases and J by 1 base. CDR3 loop: CASSATGTGGTDTQYF. The CDR3 coding sequence is TGTGCCAGCAGCGCAACCGGGACAGGGGGCACAGATACGCAGTATTTT.

V gene TRBV10-3 combines with J gene TRBJ1-1; D unresolved. The CDR3 runs to 13 residues. Germline loops: CDR1 ENHRY, CDR2 SYGVKD. V was cut by 7 bases and J by 5 bases, with 14 bases left in between. CDR3 residues: CAINAFGGTEAFF. The CDR3 nucleotides read TGTGCCATCAACGCTTTTGGAGGGACTGAAGCTTTCTTT.

The chain carries TRBV6-5 and TRBJ2-3; weak D call: TRBD2 (5 bases). The CDR3 covers 14 residues. Germline V gene sequence: CDR1 MNHEY, CDR2 SVGAGI. V lost 2 bases to trimming and J lost 5 bases, with 11 bases between them. CDR3 sequence reads: CASSYGVGVDTQYF. The DNA for the CDR3 is TGTGCCAGCAGTTACGGTGTGGGAGTAGATACGCAGTATTTT.

The chain recombines TRBV10-2 with TRBJ2-5; 8 bases match TRBD1. Trimming removed 9 bases from V and 6 bases from J; junction bases left unmatched: 15. The germline gives CDR1 WSHSY, CDR2 SAAADI. The CDR3 covers 15 residues. The CDR3 DNA sequence: TGCGCCAGTGTACCGGGACAGGCGGTTGATAAGACCCAGTACTTC. Protein: CASVPGQAVDKTQYF.

This clone was detected only a few times. The chain links TRBV4-1 to TRBJ2-5; D is undetermined. With 0 bases removed from V and 2 bases from J, the gap between germline ends came to 13 bases. The CDR3 spans 16 residues. Germline CDR1 reads MGHRA; CDR2 reads YSYEKL. The CDR3 DNA is TGCGCCAGCAGCCAAGAACCCGGTTTAGTACAAGAGACCCAGTACTTC. Translated: CASSQEPGLVQETQYF.

V gene TRBV7-2 combines with J gene TRBJ2-1; TRBD1 matches at 9 bases. Losses at the gene ends were 5 bases for V and 5 bases for J; bases not matched to a gene: 4. Germline V CDR1 and CDR2: SGHTA, FQGNSA. This CDR3 is built from 14 residues. The CDR3 loop reads CASSIGQGNNEQFF. CDR3 DNA: TGTGCCAGCAGCATTGGACAGGGGAACAATGAGCAGTTCTTC.

This clone has just a few counts. V usage is TRBV9 and J usage is TRBJ1-2; 11 bases are a match to TRBD1. Germline assignment: CDR1 SGDLS and CDR2 YYNGEE. This CDR3 comprises 14 residues. J lost 9 bases, V lost 2 bases, and 6 bases had no gene match. The CDR3 nucleotides read TGTGCCAGCAGCGTTCTCGGGACAGGGGGGAGCTACACCTTC. Amino acid sequence: CASSVLGTGGSYTF.